One and the same sample provided the 17 T cell receptor beta chains below, sequenced in a study of regulatory T cells in long-lasting Graves disease. This sample's time point: newly diagnosed GD, antithyroid drugs for less than 3 months. The authors made the TCR library using RNA they extracted from PBMCs. Assembly of TCR beta libraries relied on iRepertoire HTBI primers together with Arm-PCR of CDR3 regions. In TCRdb, the multiplex PCR reads were re-called with MiXCR into one record per CDR3 protein. The table lists 370,000 or so distinct CDR3 sequences, roughly 15% of them singletons. These records were also assigned to another study, of T cells in Graves' hyperthyroidism and ophthalmopathy.

The sequenced sample was peripheral blood mononuclear cells (PBMCs), obtained at new diagnosis, from a patient treated with antithyroid drugs. Receptor source: a woman between 18 and 29 years old with Graves disease.

This clonotype was picked up many times. The V gene is TRBV6-5, the J gene TRBJ2-1; the D gene is possibly TRBD2 (6 bases). The CDR3 runs to 16 residues. Per germline, CDR1 MNHEY and CDR2 SVGAGI. Trimming cost V 4 bases and J 0 bases, with 13 bases left between them. CDR3 in amino acids: CASSSGTDSSYNEQFF. CDR3 in DNA: TGTGCCAGCAGTTCCGGGACTGACAGCTCCTACAATGAGCAGTTCTTC.

This clonotype was seen many times. The chain has TRBV20-1 and TRBJ1-5; 7 bases are shared with TRBD1. CDR3 length: 13 residues. CDR1 and CDR2 from the germline V gene are DFQATT and SNEGSKA (reference sequence). V gave up 5 bases and J gave up 2 bases; unmatched junction bases: 3. The CDR3 DNA sequence: TGCAGTGCTGTTACAGGGGGCAATCAGCCCCAGCATTTT. This translates into CSAVTGGNQPQHF.

The chain employs TRBV9 and TRBJ1-1; TRBD1 agrees at 7 bases. This CDR3 has 15 residues. The junction had 9 bases not matched to a gene; V was cut back by 0 bases and J by 7 bases. Germline values: CDR1 SGDLS, CDR2 YYNGEE. As DNA, the CDR3 is TGTGCCAGCAGCGTAGGAGCAATCGGACAGGATGAAGCTTTCTTT. It codes for CASSVGAIGQDEAFF.

This clonotype was counted many times. The chain employs TRBV5-1 and TRBJ1-1; perhaps TRBD1 as D (5 bases). The germline V gene encodes CDR1 SGHRS and CDR2 YFSETQ. V was shortened by 4 bases and J by 6 bases, with 13 bases between the two germline ends. The CDR3 totals 13 residues. The CDR3 here is CASSPGGGAEAFF. The CDR3 region has the DNA TGCGCCAGCAGCCCGGGGGGTGGCGCTGAAGCTTTCTTT.

There are many counts of this clonotype. This chain uses TRBV30 with TRBJ1-1; D remains ambiguous. Germline V gene lookup returns CDR1 GTSNPN and CDR2 SVGIG (reference sequence). The CDR3 covers 13 residues. Trimming took 6 bases from V and 1 from J, leaving 12 bases between them. The CDR3 DNA is TGTGCCTGTTCAAAAAAGGGGAACACTGAAGCTTTCTTT. This sequence encodes CACSKKGNTEAFF. The full variable domain, with the rest looked up from reference TRBV30 and TRBJ1-1, is SQTIHQWPATLVQPVGSPLSLECTVEGTSNPNLYWYRQAAGRGLQLLFYSVGIGQISSEVPQNLSASRPQDRQFILSSKKLLLSDSGFYLCACSKKGNTEAFFGQGTRLTVV.

This clonotype appeared many times. The chain uses TRBV27 and TRBJ2-1; weak D call: TRBD2 (6 bases). This CDR3 has 13 residues. Germline values: CDR1 MNHEY, CDR2 SMNVEV (reference sequence). Trimming cost V 5 bases and J 6 bases, with 11 bases left between them. CDR3 in DNA: TGTGCCAGCAGTGCGGGGTATGGCAATGAGCAGTTCTTC. Its translation is CASSAGYGNEQFF.

This clonotype was counted ten times or more. The rearrangement joins TRBV30 to TRBJ1-2; unclear D gene. V shed 5 bases and J shed 7 bases, with 14 bases lying between them. CDR1 is GTSNPN, CDR2 SVGIG, per germline (reference sequence). CDR3 length equals 12 residues. This CDR3 is CAWQIDGIGYTF. CDR3 coding DNA: TGTGCCTGGCAGATAGACGGTATTGGCTACACCTTC. Full variable domain (remainder filled in from reference TRBV30 and TRBJ1-2): SQTIHQWPATLVQPVGSPLSLECTVEGTSNPNLYWYRQAAGRGLQLLFYSVGIGQISSEVPQNLSASRPQDRQFILSSKKLLLSDSGFYLCAWQIDGIGYTFGSGTRLTVV.

In its sample, this clonotype was seen once. The rearrangement joins TRBV4-1 to TRBJ1-2, with 8 positions matching TRBD1. V trimming: 1 base; J trimming: 8 bases; junction bases outside the gene matches: 9. The CDR3 is 15 residues long. Germline CDR1 reads MGHRA; CDR2 reads YSYEKL. CDR3 DNA: TGCGCCAGCAGCCAAGTTTCCGTACAGGGGGGAGGCTACACCTTC. This translates into CASSQVSVQGGGYTF.

This clonotype has more than one count but fewer than ten. The CDR3 here is CAMGQGQSYEQYF. CDR3 DNA: TGTGCCATGGGACAGGGTCAATCCTACGAGCAGTACTTC. The chain links TRBV10-3 to TRBJ2-7, with 9 bases fitting TRBD1. CDR1 and CDR2 (germline): ENHRY, SYGVKD. This CDR3 comprises 13 residues. Unmatched junction bases numbered 4, after V lost 9 bases and J lost 1 base.

The sample holds many counts of this clonotype. The chain combines TRBV11-2 with TRBJ2-7, with 9 bases that match TRBD2. There are 14 residues in the CDR3. The germline V gene has CDR1 SGHAT and CDR2 FQNNGV. V trimming: 5 bases; J trimming: 4 bases; junction bases outside the gene matches: 6. CDR3 nucleotide sequence: TGTGCCAGCAGCCGACTAGCGGCGAATTACGAGCAGTACTTC. Translating it yields CASSRLAANYEQYF.

This clonotype was observed a handful of times. The CDR3, as DNA: TGTGCCAGCAGTTTAGTGGGGTTTTTGAACACTGAAGCTTTCTTT. Amino acid sequence: CASSLVGFLNTEAFF. This chain links TRBV27 with TRBJ1-1; no clear D. The CDR3 totals 15 residues. Per germline, CDR1 MNHEY and CDR2 SMNVEV (reference sequence). V was clipped by 2 bases and J by 0 bases, with 10 bases between them.

The chain joins TRBV20-1 to TRBJ1-1, with a weak D call TRBD1 (6 bases). Germline V gene data show CDR1 as DFQATT and CDR2 as SNEGSKA (reference sequence). Trimming took 4 bases from V and 10 from J, leaving 22 bases between them. The CDR3 runs to 14 residues. The CDR3 loop reads CSAIGTGTPGGAFF. As DNA, the CDR3 is TGCAGTGCTATTGGGACCGGGACACCCGGAGGAGCTTTCTTT.

Many counts were recorded for this clonotype. The rearrangement links TRBV20-1 to TRBJ1-6; D gene unclear. Germline loops: CDR1 DFQATT, CDR2 SNEGSKA (reference sequence). Trimming removed 0 bases at V and 7 bases at J, with 7 bases between. The CDR3 covers 13 residues. The CDR3 DNA sequence: TGCAGTGCTAGAGATCAGAGGAATTCACCCCTCCACTTT. Translated, it gives CSARDQRNSPLHF.

This clonotype was seen at least ten times. The rearrangement joins TRBV20-1 to TRBJ1-1; D possibly corresponds to TRBD1 (6 bases). The CDR3 is made up of 14 amino acids. Trimming stripped 2 bases from V and 3 bases from J, with 13 bases between. Germline loops: CDR1 DFQATT, CDR2 SNEGSKA (reference sequence). The CDR3 is CSARHAQGYTEAFF. For the CDR3, the DNA is TGCAGTGCTAGACACGCCCAGGGGTACACTGAAGCTTTCTTT.

The chain combines TRBV5-1 with TRBJ2-3, with D possibly TRBD1 on 5 matching bases. The J call is doubtful: the DNA matches TRBJ1-5 better. CDR3 length: 19 amino acids. Germline V lookup: CDR1 SGHRS, CDR2 YFSETQ. Here the CDR3 DNA reads TGCGCCAGCAGCTTGGTGGGACTAGCGGGCCGAATAAGCACAGATACGCAGCATTTT. Its protein product is CASSLVGLAGRISTDTQHF.

This clonotype was observed many times. The chain is built from TRBV29-1 and TRBJ2-6; D perhaps matches TRBD2 (6 bases). There are 15 residues in the CDR3. Germline CDR1 reads SQVTM; CDR2 reads ANQGSEA. V gave up 0 bases and J gave up 2 bases, with 8 bases separating them. DNA of the CDR3: TGCAGCGTTGAAGATTGGGGGGCTGGGGCCAACGTCCTGACTTTC. Its protein product is CSVEDWGAGANVLTF.

In this sample, this clonotype turned up a few times. A read error may be the cause here, since a much bigger clone is one base away. V is TRBV28 and J is TRBJ2-1, with 8 bases lining up with TRBD2. The trim removed 4 bases at V and 12 bases at J, leaving 11 bases unmatched. The CDR3 contains 14 residues. From germline, CDR1 is MDHEN and CDR2 SYDVKM. CDR3 nucleotides: TGTGCCAGCAGTTGGGTAGCGGGATCGCGTGGGCAGTTCTTC. Translation: CASSWVAGSRGQFF.